The next 21 T cell receptor beta chains were all read from a single sample in a study of blood T cells in healthy people across ages. A second PCR of 7 to 11 cycles used a sample-barcoded 5' primer and a J-beta primer mix. A single record per CDR3 protein comes from TCRdb applying MiXCR to the 5' RACE reads. Among some 1.5 million distinct CDR3 sequences, 42% were seen once, and the ten largest hold under 5%. Sample: blood. These TCRs come from a woman aged 18-29 years in good health.

This CDR3 is CASSSRQGVTEAFF. In DNA, the CDR3 is TGTGCCAGCAGTTCGCGACAGGGGGTGACTGAAGCTTTCTTT. The V call is TRBV12-3 or TRBV12-4, the J call TRBJ1-1, with 9 positions matching TRBD1. Germline trimming cut 4 bases from V and 5 bases from J; bases unmatched to any gene: 5. This CDR3 is 14 amino acids long.

This sequence joins TRBV20-1 and TRBJ2-1, with TRBD2 matching over 7 bases. The CDR3 spans 13 residues. The germline CDR1 and CDR2 sequences are DFQATT and SNEGSKA (reference sequence). J lost 3 bases, V lost 3 bases, and 2 bases had no gene match. The CDR3 loop reads CSASGRNYNEQFF. For the CDR3, the DNA is TGCAGTGCTAGCGGGAGGAACTACAATGAGCAGTTCTTC.

The rearrangement links TRBV6-2 or TRBV6-3 to TRBJ2-1; the D is unclear. V lost 2 bases to trimming and J lost 5 bases, with 10 bases between them. The CDR3 runs 14 residues. Germline CDR1 MNHEY, CDR2 SVGEGT. CDR3 residues: CASSYARSHNEQFF. In DNA form, the CDR3 reads TGTGCCAGCAGTTACGCCAGGAGCCACAATGAGCAGTTCTTC.

This clonotype was observed a handful of times. This chain links TRBV25-1 with TRBJ1-2, with D unresolved. This CDR3 comprises 15 residues. V was trimmed by 6 bases and J by 4 bases, leaving 18 bases between them. Germline assignment: CDR1 MGHDK and CDR2 SYGVNS. The DNA for the CDR3 is TGTGCCAGCAGCAACCCGTCCGAGGCCTTCTATGGCTACACCTTC. Encoded protein: CASSNPSEAFYGYTF.

This clonotype has only a few counts. The CDR3 sequence is CASSSLLKAFF. CDR3 in DNA: TGTGCCAGCAGCTCCCTTCTAAAAGCTTTCTTT. The V gene is TRBV12-3 or TRBV12-4, the J gene TRBJ1-1; D gene unclear. This CDR3 contains 11 residues. V was trimmed by 6 bases and J by 9 bases, leaving 11 bases between them.

This clonotype was recorded at least ten times. This chain uses TRBV20-1 with TRBJ2-4; D possibly uses TRBD1 or TRBD2 (5 bases each). From germline, CDR1 is DFQATT and CDR2 SNEGSKA (reference sequence). V shed 2 bases and J shed 8 bases, with 13 bases lying between them. The CDR3 contains 13 residues. CDR3 nucleotides: TGCAGTGCTAGATTCAAGGGGAGAGACATTCAGTACTTC. This gives the protein CSARFKGRDIQYF.

The chain couples TRBV28 to TRBJ1-2; no definite D call. This CDR3 comprises 13 residues. From germline, CDR1 is MDHEN and CDR2 SYDVKM. V lost 1 base and J 5 bases, leaving 8 bases between the germline ends. For the CDR3, the DNA is TGTGCCAGCAGTTTATTCCCCCCGTATGGCTACACCTTC. Protein product: CASSLFPPYGYTF.

V usage is TRBV3-1 and J usage is TRBJ2-3; unclear D gene. Deletions cut 2 bases from V and 6 bases from J, with 18 bases between. Germline loops: CDR1 LGHDT, CDR2 YNNKEL (reference sequence). The CDR3 has 16 residues. The DNA of the CDR3 is TGTGCCAGCAGCCAAAGAGTACAGTTTGCTTGGGATACGCAGTATTTT. The encoded protein is CASSQRVQFAWDTQYF.

V and J are TRBV7-2 and TRBJ1-2, with D maybe TRBD1 (6 bases). CDR1 and CDR2 from the germline V gene are SGHTA and FQGNSA. This CDR3 is built from 16 residues. V was clipped by 1 base and J by 4 bases, with 16 bases between them. This chain's CDR3 is CASSLGGARAPYGYTF. Here the CDR3 DNA reads TGTGCCAGCAGCTTAGGGGGGGCGCGGGCCCCCTATGGCTACACCTTC.

V is TRBV21-1 and J is TRBJ1-5; TRBD1, the table's D call, lacks a check against the DNA. TRBV21-1 is a pseudogene locus. The CDR3 has 22 amino acids. CDR3 nucleotides: TGTGCCAGCAGCAAAGGCAGGGGAGGCGACAGAGCAGCAAAACATAGCAATCAGCCCCAGCATTTT. This gives the protein CASSKGRGGDRAAKHSNQPQHF.

The chain carries TRBV11-2 and TRBJ2-2, with D tentatively TRBD1 (8 bases). CDR1 SGHAT and CDR2 FQNNGV come from the germline V gene. V dropped 5 bases and J dropped 7 bases, with 29 bases sitting between them. The CDR3 length is 19 residues. The CDR3 nucleotides read TGTGCCAGCAGCCCAACTACAGGGGGGAGGGGGCGAAGATTCGGGGAGCTGTTTTTT. Translating gives CASSPTTGGRGRRFGELFF.

This chain joins TRBV6-2 or TRBV6-3 and TRBJ2-1; D is perhaps TRBD1 or TRBD2 (5 bases each). V was clipped by 5 bases and J by 5 bases, with 19 bases between them. CDR3 length: 16 amino acids. Germline-derived CDR1 and CDR2 are MNHEY and SVGEGT. The CDR3 sequence: CASSQPGPKPHNEQFF. The DNA for the CDR3 is TGTGCCAGCAGTCAGCCGGGACCCAAACCTCACAATGAGCAGTTCTTC.

This clonotype was counted a few times. The chain has TRBV20-1 and TRBJ1-1; D is uncertain. CDR3 length: 14 amino acids. Germline V gene data show CDR1 as DFQATT and CDR2 as SNEGSKA (reference sequence). Trimming cost V 6 bases and J 2 bases, with 16 bases left between them. CDR3 sequence (DNA): TGCAGTGCGAGCGGTGTAGCGGGAAACACTGAAGCTTTCTTT. It codes for CSASGVAGNTEAFF.

This clonotype was counted between two and nine times. The chain joins TRBV27 to TRBJ2-1; 8 nucleotides align to TRBD2. After removal of 5 bases from V and 0 bases from J, the junction contained 6 bases not matched to a gene. CDR1 is MNHEY, CDR2 SMNVEV, per germline (reference sequence). This CDR3 region has 16 residues. CDR3 sequence: CASSPSAGGSYNEQFF. The CDR3 coding sequence is TGTGCCAGCAGTCCCTCGGCGGGGGGCTCCTACAATGAGCAGTTCTTC.

This clonotype was seen more than once but under ten times. The V gene is TRBV5-6, the J gene TRBJ2-1; a possible D gene is TRBD2 (6 bases). The length of the CDR3 is 17 residues. V lost 1 base, J lost 11 bases, and 25 bases lay in between. Looked up from germline, CDR1 is SGHDT and CDR2 is YYEEEE. The CDR3 is CASSLLSERVRAMKQFF. In DNA, the CDR3 is TGTGCCAGCAGCTTGCTTTCGGAGCGGGTGAGGGCAATGAAGCAGTTCTTC.

There are a few counts of this clonotype. The chain carries TRBV27 and TRBJ1-2, with no clear D. V lost 2 bases and J lost 2, with 9 bases in between. Per germline, CDR1 MNHEY and CDR2 SMNVEV (reference sequence). The CDR3 contains 14 residues. The CDR3 DNA reads as TGTGCCAGCAGTTTACGTATCGGAAACTATGGCTACACCTTC. It codes for CASSLRIGNYGYTF.

This clonotype was found a few times. The chain uses TRBV20-1 and TRBJ1-5; D remains ambiguous. CDR1 is DFQATT and CDR2 is SNEGSKA in the germline V gene (reference sequence). The ends were cut back, 3 bases at V and 0 bases at J, with 12 bases in the middle. This CDR3 has 15 residues. The CDR3 loop reads CSASNSHYSNQPQHF. The CDR3 coding sequence is TGCAGTGCTAGCAACAGTCATTATAGCAATCAGCCCCAGCATTTT.

Of note for this clonotype: A much larger clone differs by one base, so this may be a read error. V gene TRBV12-5 combines with J gene TRBJ2-1; unclear D gene. Germline assignment: CDR1 LGHNT and CDR2 FRNRAP. Trimming cost V 2 bases and J 13 bases, with 15 bases left between them. The CDR3 loop spans 13 amino acids. CDR3 bases: TGTGCTAGTGGTTTGAACAGTTTGGAGACCCAGTTCTTC. It specifies CASGLNSLETQFF. Supplemented by reference TRBV12-5 and TRBJ2-1, the full variable domain reads DARVTQTPRHKVTEMGQEVTMRCQPILGHNTVFWYRQTMMQGLELLAYFRNRAPLDDSGMPKDRFSAEMPDATLATLKIQPSEPRDSAVYFCASGLNSLETQFFGPGTRLTVL.

This clonotype was recorded once. The chain is built from TRBV27 and TRBJ2-1, with 8 positions matching TRBD2. The DNA matches TRBJ2-7 better at its end, which makes the J call doubtful. CDR3 size: 15 residues. The germline CDR1 and CDR2 sequences are MNHEY and SMNVEV (reference sequence). As DNA, the CDR3 is TGTGCCAGCAATACCGGGACTAGTGGGTACAATGAGCAGTACTTC. Its translation: CASNTGTSGYNEQYF.

The chain carries TRBV7-9 and TRBJ1-1; weak D call: TRBD1 (5 bases). Germline V CDR1 and CDR2: SEHNR, FQNEAQ (reference sequence). The ends were cut back, 1 base at V and 7 bases at J, with 16 bases in the middle. CDR3 length: 15 residues. CDR3 bases: TGTGCCAGCAGCTTAGGGAGCAGGGAGCGTAGTGAAGCTTTCTTT. Translated: CASSLGSRERSEAFF. Together with reference TRBV7-9 and TRBJ1-1, the CDR3 gives the full variable domain: DTGVSQNPRHKITKRGQNVTFRCDPISEHNRLYWYRQTLGQGPEFLTYFQNEAQLEKSRLLSDRFSAERPKGSFSTLEIQRTEQGDSAMYLCASSLGSRERSEAFFGQGTRLTVV.

This clonotype was seen a few times. The chain is built from TRBV7-2 and TRBJ2-3; perhaps TRBD2 as D (6 bases). V lost 6 bases and J 3 bases, leaving 16 bases between the germline ends. The CDR3 spans 15 residues. In germline, CDR1 is SGHTA, CDR2 FQGNSA. The CDR3, as DNA: TGTGCCAGCAGGCTTTGGGGCGGGGCTACAGATACGCAGTATTTT. This codes for CASRLWGGATDTQYF.